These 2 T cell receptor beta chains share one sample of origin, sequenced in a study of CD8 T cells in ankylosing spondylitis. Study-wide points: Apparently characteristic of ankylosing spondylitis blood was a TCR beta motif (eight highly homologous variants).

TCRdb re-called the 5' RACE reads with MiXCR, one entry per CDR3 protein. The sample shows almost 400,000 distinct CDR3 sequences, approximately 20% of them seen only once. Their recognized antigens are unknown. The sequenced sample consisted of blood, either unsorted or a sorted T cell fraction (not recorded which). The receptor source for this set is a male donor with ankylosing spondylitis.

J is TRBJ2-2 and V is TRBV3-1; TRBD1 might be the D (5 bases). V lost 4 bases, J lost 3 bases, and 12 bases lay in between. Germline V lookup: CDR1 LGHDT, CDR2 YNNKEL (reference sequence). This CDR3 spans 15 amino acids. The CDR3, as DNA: TGTGCCAGCAGCCGACAGCAAACGGACACCGGGGAGCTGTTTTTT. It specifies CASSRQQTDTGELFF.

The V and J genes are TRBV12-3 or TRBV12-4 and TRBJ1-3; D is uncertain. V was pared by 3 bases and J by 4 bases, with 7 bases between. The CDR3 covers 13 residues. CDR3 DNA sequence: TGTGCCAGCAGTTTCTGGCAGGGAAACACCATATATTTT. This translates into CASSFWQGNTIYF.